Sequencing of this T cell receptor (beta chain) was carried out in a study of beta chain features in type 1 diabetes. Expressed TCRB transcripts were sequenced, since all the RNA that had been isolated was reverse transcribed. Clones were read by immunoSEQ multiplex PCR, and TCRdb kept only the in-frame ones, dropping some. There are a few hundred thousand clones in the sample; approximately 12% occur only once, and around 0.016% lies in the top ten. Trimming removed 5 bases from V and 4 bases from J, with 12 bases in between. The CDR3 consists of 14 residues. CDR1 is SGHAT and CDR2 is FQNNGV in the germline V gene. Study-wide results and caveats: Type 1 diabetes patients had TCRB CDR3s that were shorter (moderately but significantly so) in all four CD4+ subsets.

A note on this clone: The antigen remains unidentified.

The sequence came from a woman between 18 and 30 years old with type 1 diabetes. The sample was naive CD4+ T cells from blood. This chain connects TRBV11-2 to TRBJ1-5; D might be TRBD1 (5 bases). The CDR3 DNA follows: TGTGCCAGCAGCCCCAGGGATGCGAATCAGCCCCAGCATTTT. Translation: CASSPRDANQPQHF.